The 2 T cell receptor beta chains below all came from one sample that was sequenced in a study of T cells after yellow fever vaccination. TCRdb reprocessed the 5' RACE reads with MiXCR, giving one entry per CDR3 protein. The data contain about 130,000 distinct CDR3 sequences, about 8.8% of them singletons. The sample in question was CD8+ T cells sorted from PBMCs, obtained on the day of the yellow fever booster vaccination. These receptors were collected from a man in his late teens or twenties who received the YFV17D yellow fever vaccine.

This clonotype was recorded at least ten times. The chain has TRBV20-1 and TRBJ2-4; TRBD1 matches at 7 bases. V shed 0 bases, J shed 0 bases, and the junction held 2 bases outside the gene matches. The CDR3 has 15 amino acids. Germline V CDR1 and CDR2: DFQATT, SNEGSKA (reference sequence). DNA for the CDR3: TGCAGTGCTAGAGATGACAGGGAAGCCAAAAACATTCAGTACTTC. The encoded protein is CSARDDREAKNIQYF.

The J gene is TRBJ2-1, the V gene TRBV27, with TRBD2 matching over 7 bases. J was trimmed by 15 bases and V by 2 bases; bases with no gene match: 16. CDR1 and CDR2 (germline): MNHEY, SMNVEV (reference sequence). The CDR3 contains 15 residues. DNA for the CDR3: TGTGCCAGCAGTTTACTAAATGTTGGGGGGGGACTTTTGTTCTTC. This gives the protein CASSLLNVGGGLLFF.